The 29 T cell receptor beta chains below were found in one sample sequenced in a study of CD8+CD57+ T cells in acquired aplastic anemia. Those patients picked for sequencing had displayed CD8+CD57+ cell expansion on flow cytometry. Both TCR beta VDJ combination and CDR3 sequence profiling were carried out. Genomic DNA was the template for this profiling. MiXCR, run by TCRdb on the reads, gives a single entry per CDR3 protein. The table shows some 200,000 distinct CDR3 sequences, with roughly 50% occurring only once. Material: sorted CD4+, CD8+, or CD8+CD57+ T cells (not recorded which) from PBMCs. These receptors came from a human donor with aplastic anemia.

The table lists this clonotype with many counts. V is TRBV10-3 and J is TRBJ1-1; TRBD1 agrees at 9 bases. Germline trimming cut 9 bases from V and 2 bases from J; bases unmatched to any gene: 16. The germline gives CDR1 ENHRY, CDR2 SYGVKD. CDR3 length equals 17 residues. The CDR3: CAMQSEPLTGGNTEAFF. CDR3 coding DNA: TGTGCCATGCAATCCGAACCATTGACAGGGGGTAACACTGAAGCTTTCTTT.

On this clonotype: A much larger clone lies one base from this, so it may be a read error. V is TRBV6-1 and J is TRBJ1-1; 7 positions match TRBD1. V trimming: 6 bases; J trimming: 9 bases; junction bases outside the gene matches: 7. This CDR3 is 12 amino acids long. Germline values: CDR1 MNHNS, CDR2 SASEGT. The CDR3 loop reads CASRAGTDKAFF. In DNA form, the CDR3 reads TGTGCCAGCAGAGCCGGGACAGATAAAGCTTTCTTT.

This clonotype was recorded many times. CDR3 nucleotide sequence: TGTGCCAGCACTCGGATGAACACTGAAGCTTTCTTT. This codes for CASTRMNTEAFF. This chain uses TRBV5-6 with TRBJ1-1, with unresolved D. V was clipped by 6 bases and J by 0 bases, with 6 bases between them. The CDR3 contains 12 residues. Germline CDR1 SGHDT, CDR2 YYEEEE.

The V and J genes are TRBV14 and TRBJ2-2, with D possibly matching TRBD1 (6 bases). The V end was cut by 4 bases, the J end by 2 bases, with 11 bases between. This CDR3 region has 15 residues. The germline V gene encodes CDR1 SGHDN and CDR2 FVKESK. The CDR3 nucleotides are TGTGCCAGCAGCCCTACAGGGTTTAACACCGGGGAGCTGTTTTTT. This codes for CASSPTGFNTGELFF.

As to this clonotype: This may come from a read error, since a much larger clone is one base off. The rearrangement uses TRBV30 and TRBJ2-7; D is uncertain. Germline CDR1 is GTSNPN and CDR2 is SVGIG (reference sequence). This CDR3 spans 12 amino acids. The ends were cut back, 7 bases at V and 7 bases at J, with 17 bases in the middle. This chain's CDR3 is CASSASMEEQYF. In DNA, the CDR3 is TGTGCCTCCTCGGCCTCCATGGAGGAGCAGTACTTC. The whole variable domain, filled in from reference TRBV30 and TRBJ2-7, reads SQTIHQWPATLVQPVGSPLSLECTVEGTSNPNLYWYRQAAGRGLQLLFYSVGIGQISSEVPQNLSASRPQDRQFILSSKKLLLSDSGFYLCASSASMEEQYFGPGTRLTVT.

There are a few counts of this clonotype. The J gene is TRBJ2-2, the V gene TRBV7-8; D remains ambiguous. Germline V lookup: CDR1 SGHVS, CDR2 FQNEAQ. Trimming took off 5 bases at V and 4 bases at J, with 14 bases between the two ends. This CDR3 is built from 15 residues. As DNA, the CDR3 is TGTGCCAGCAGCCCTCGGGTGGCAGTCACCGGGGAGCTGTTTTTT. Protein: CASSPRVAVTGELFF.

This chain uses TRBV11-2 with TRBJ2-7; 7 bases map to TRBD2. This CDR3 contains 14 residues. V lost 5 bases, J lost 8 bases, and 12 bases stayed unmatched. Germline V gene lookup returns CDR1 SGHAT and CDR2 FQNNGV. The CDR3 sequence is CASSQSWGGEKQYF. The CDR3 nucleotides read TGTGCCAGCAGCCAATCCTGGGGGGGGGAAAAGCAGTACTTC.

The CDR3: CASNRGSGETQYF. The CDR3 bases are TGCGCCAGCAACCGGGGATCAGGAGAGACCCAGTACTTC. This chain connects TRBV5-1 to TRBJ2-5, with D possibly matching TRBD2 (5 bases). CDR3 length equals 13 residues. The V and J ends lost 6 bases and 4 bases respectively, with 13 bases between them. CDR1 is SGHRS, CDR2 YFSETQ, per germline.

At least ten counts were recorded for this clonotype. The J gene is TRBJ2-7, the V gene TRBV5-1; 11 nucleotides line up with TRBD1. CDR3 length equals 15 residues. Germline CDR1 reads SGHRS; CDR2 reads YFSETQ. V shed 0 bases and J 4 bases; nucleotides not matched to a gene: 3. The DNA of the CDR3 is TGCGCCAGCAGCTTGGCCGGGACAGGGGGTTACGAGCAGTACTTC. The encoded protein is CASSLAGTGGYEQYF.

This clonotype was recorded a few times. The J gene is TRBJ2-3, the V gene TRBV5-1; TRBD2 might be the D (6 bases). This CDR3 region has 13 residues. CDR1 and CDR2 from the germline V gene are SGHRS and YFSETQ. V was cut by 3 bases and J by 2 bases, with 7 bases left in between. The CDR3 protein is CASSSGVTDTQYF. The CDR3 DNA sequence: TGCGCCAGCAGCTCGGGGGTCACAGATACGCAGTATTTT.

The chain links TRBV19 to TRBJ1-6; tentative D call: TRBD1 (5 bases). V lost 6 bases and J 10 bases, leaving 16 bases between the germline ends. The CDR3 consists of 14 residues. Germline V gene data show CDR1 as LNHDA and CDR2 as SQIVND (reference sequence). DNA for the CDR3: TGTGCCAGTAGGCAGGGTTCAAGTGGCTCACCCCTCCACTTT. Protein: CASRQGSSGSPLHF.

This clonotype has ten or more counts. The rearrangement uses TRBV7-9 and TRBJ2-2; either TRBD1 or TRBD2 may supply D (6 bases each). Deletions cut 6 bases from V and 0 bases from J, with 11 bases between. Germline CDR1 and CDR2: SEHNR and FQNEAQ (reference sequence). This CDR3 comprises 15 residues. The CDR3 loop reads CASRLGGANTGELFF. The CDR3 nucleotides are TGTGCCAGCAGGCTCGGGGGCGCGAACACCGGGGAGCTGTTTTTT.

J is TRBJ1-5 and V is TRBV5-1; possibly TRBD1 for D (5 bases). The germline V and J ends were trimmed by 0 bases and 6 bases, with 13 bases remaining between them. This CDR3 contains 15 residues. Germline loops: CDR1 SGHRS, CDR2 YFSETQ. Here the CDR3 DNA reads TGCGCCAGCAGCTTGGATCCAGGGAAAAGTCAGCCCCAGCATTTT. Residues: CASSLDPGKSQPQHF.

This clonotype was counted ten times or more. The chain joins TRBV7-8 to TRBJ2-6; D is possibly TRBD2 (7 bases). From germline, CDR1 is SGHVS and CDR2 FQNEAQ. The CDR3 runs to 17 residues. The V end lost 5 bases, the J end lost 0 bases, and 14 bases lay between the germline ends. The CDR3 DNA follows: TGTGCCAGCAGCCTAGGGGGAGGGACCTCTGGGGCCAACGTCCTGACTTTC. This sequence encodes CASSLGGGTSGANVLTF.

This clonotype turned up a few times. The V gene is TRBV20-1, the J gene TRBJ1-2; no clear D gene. In germline, CDR1 is DFQATT, CDR2 SNEGSKA (reference sequence). The germline V and J ends were trimmed by 3 bases and 3 bases, with 8 bases remaining between them. The CDR3 covers 12 residues. The DNA for the CDR3 is TGCAGTGCTAGTGGGCGGGACTATGGCTACACCTTC. The encoded protein is CSASGRDYGYTF.

This rearrangement joins TRBV7-8 to TRBJ2-4; D call uncertain. V was shortened by 1 base and J by 0 bases, with 13 bases between the two germline ends. Germline CDR1 SGHVS, CDR2 FQNEAQ. The CDR3 runs to 17 residues. CDR3: CASSLVAFTLAKNIQYF. CDR3 sequence (DNA): TGTGCCAGCAGCTTAGTGGCCTTTACCCTAGCCAAAAACATTCAGTACTTC.

This clonotype was observed once. The V call is TRBV7-8, the J call TRBJ2-5, with 8 bases matching TRBD1. J gave up 9 bases and V 4 bases, and 13 bases lay outside the gene matches. CDR1 is SGHVS, CDR2 FQNEAQ, per germline. This CDR3 has 15 amino acids. CDR3: CASSSWAGGEQPQYF. DNA of the CDR3: TGTGCCAGCAGCTCTTGGGCAGGGGGCGAGCAGCCCCAGTACTTC.

This clonotype has a handful of counts. This chain uses TRBV15 with TRBJ2-7; TRBD1 aligns across 11 bases. The CDR3 totals 16 residues. From germline, CDR1 is LNHNV and CDR2 YYDKDF (reference sequence). The V gene end was trimmed by 0 bases and the J gene end by 2 bases; junction bases not matched to a gene: 3. The CDR3 bases are TGTGCCACCAGCAGAGACCGGGACAGGGGGACCTACGAGCAGTACTTC. As protein: CATSRDRDRGTYEQYF.

This clonotype was seen many times. This chain joins TRBV2 and TRBJ1-6; maybe TRBD1 (6 bases). CDR3 size: 12 residues. The germline V gene encodes CDR1 SNHLY and CDR2 FYNNEI. The germline V and J ends were trimmed by 7 bases and 10 bases, with 11 bases remaining between them. CDR3: CASKGEGSPLHF. The CDR3 nucleotides are TGTGCCAGCAAGGGGGAGGGGTCACCCCTCCACTTT.

This chain uses TRBV12-3 or TRBV12-4 with TRBJ1-1; maybe TRBD1 (6 bases). The ends were cut back, 6 bases at V and 5 bases at J, with 22 bases in the middle. This CDR3 has 16 amino acids. DNA for the CDR3: TGTGCCAGCAGGGGGGGGGCATCGTGGGTGAGGACTGAAGCTTTCTTT. Protein product: CASRGGASWVRTEAFF.

Points on this clonotype: Mismatch with germline at one junction end may stem from a read error. The J gene is TRBJ1-6, the V gene TRBV25-1; D unclear. CDR1 and CDR2 (germline): MGHDK, SYGVNS. The CDR3 sequence is 16 residues long. The CDR3 DNA follows: TGCGCCAGCAGCCAAGATAGGTCAGGCTTGAATTCACCCCTCCACTTT. It codes for CASSQDRSGLNSPLHF.

At least ten counts were recorded for this clonotype. This chain uses TRBV5-4 with TRBJ2-7, with TRBD1 matching 8 bases. The CDR3 has 14 residues. CDR1 is SGHNT, CDR2 YYREEE, per germline (reference sequence). Trimming removed 2 bases from V and 4 bases from J; junction bases left unmatched: 5. CDR3 nucleotides: TGTGCCAGCAGCTTACGGACAGGGCCATACGAGCAGTACTTC. It specifies CASSLRTGPYEQYF.

On this clonotype: A read error may explain this, as a much larger clone is one base away. The J gene is TRBJ2-5, the V gene TRBV5-6, with D maybe TRBD1 (5 bases). Germline assignment: CDR1 SGHDT and CDR2 YYEEEE. The length of the CDR3 is 14 residues. The V and J ends lost 0 bases and 3 bases respectively, with 9 bases between them. The CDR3 protein is CASSLGVGEETQYF. CDR3 bases: TGTGCCAGCAGCTTGGGCGTAGGGGAAGAGACCCAGTACTTC.

J is TRBJ1-2 and V is TRBV29-1; a weak D match, TRBD1 (6 bases). Germline V gene sequence: CDR1 SQVTM, CDR2 ANQGSEA. Trimming pared 4 bases from V and 5 bases from J, leaving 14 bases between. This CDR3 is built from 13 residues. CDR3: CSVVRDTVYGYTF. For the CDR3, the DNA is TGCAGCGTTGTCCGGGACACAGTTTATGGCTACACCTTC.

This clonotype showed up just a few times. This sequence joins TRBV7-3 and TRBJ2-7, with D tentatively TRBD2 (6 bases). The CDR3 is 17 residues long. Germline assignment: CDR1 SGHTA and CDR2 FQGTGA. Trimming pared 1 base from V and 2 bases from J, leaving 18 bases between. CDR3 protein: CASSLKEDWRGTYEQYF. In DNA, the CDR3 is TGTGCCAGCAGCTTAAAAGAGGACTGGCGGGGAACCTACGAGCAGTACTTC.

Details on this clonotype: An end of the junction does not agree with germline; a read error may underlie this. The chain uses TRBV29-1 and TRBJ1-2, with TRBD1 as a possible D gene (5 bases). Germline-derived CDR1 and CDR2 are SQVTM and ANQGSEA. CDR3 length: 13 amino acids. For the CDR3, the DNA is TGCAGCGTCGGATACAGGACAAACTATGGCTACATCTTC. Amino acids: CSVGYRTNYGYIF.

The genes are TRBV7-2 and TRBJ1-3; no clear D gene. V lost 1 base, J lost 0 bases, and 13 bases lay in between. CDR1 is SGHTA and CDR2 is FQGNSA in the germline V gene. The CDR3 is 17 residues long. Here the CDR3 reads CASSLGAGLSSGNTIYF. CDR3 coding DNA: TGTGCCAGCAGCTTAGGGGCGGGGTTATCCTCTGGAAACACCATATATTTT.

V gene TRBV7-2 combines with J gene TRBJ1-2; TRBD1 might be the D (6 bases). V gave up 9 bases and J gave up 4 bases, with 18 bases separating them. CDR1 SGHTA and CDR2 FQGNSA come from the germline V gene. The CDR3 runs 14 residues. CDR3 protein: CASGGGRLRYGYTF. Here the CDR3 DNA reads TGTGCCAGTGGGGGGGGCAGACTACGCTATGGCTACACCTTC.

The rearrangement uses TRBV9 and TRBJ2-1, with TRBD1 matching 7 bases. Trimming cost V 0 bases and J 8 bases; bases outside gene matches: 5. The V gene's germline CDR1 is SGDLS and CDR2 YYNGEE. The CDR3 extends over 14 amino acids. The CDR3 nucleotides read TGTGCCAGCAGCGTAGCGGGCCAGGGGGATGAGCAGTTCTTC. Its translation: CASSVAGQGDEQFF.